Listed below are T cell receptor beta chains from one sample, sequenced in a study of T cells in Graves' hyperthyroidism and ophthalmopathy. Each CDR3 protein is one row after TCRdb ran MiXCR on the multiplex PCR reads. Found here are about 570,000 distinct CDR3 sequences, 12% to 15% of them singletons; the top ten hold about 15%. The sample consisted of blood. The receptors were gathered from a woman in her thirties or forties with Graves' hyperthyroidism. Each CDR3 is given with its conserved first and last residue. The order of the fields is clone size, J gene, V gene, D gene, CDR3 DNA, CDR3 protein. The D gene is left open where the match is weak. Expanded clones get a size class; other rows say once, few or many, or leave the size out.

size: many; J: TRBJ1-6; V: TRBV6-5; D: NA; DNA: TGTGCCAGCAGTTACTCGGTGACAGATAATTCACCCCTCCACTTT; CDR3: CASSYSVTDNSPLHF
size: many; J: TRBJ1-2; V: TRBV20-1; D: TRBD1; DNA: TGCAGTGCTAGTCACCAGGGGGCCTATGGCTACACCTTC; CDR3: CSASHQGAYGYTF
size: many; J: TRBJ2-1; V: TRBV18; D: NA; DNA: TGTGCCAGCTCCCAGGGACAACGGGTCATGGATGAGCAGTTCTTC; CDR3: CASSQGQRVMDEQFF
size: many; J: TRBJ2-7; V: TRBV28; D: NA; DNA: TGTGCCAGCAGTTTAGGTGGCCCGGCGCACGAGCAGTACTTC; CDR3: CASSLGGPAHEQYF
size: NA; J: TRBJ2-3; V: TRBV6-2/TRBV6-3; D: NA; DNA: TGTGCCAGCAGTTATTCACGACCGACAGATACGCAGTATTTT; CDR3: CASSYSRPTDTQYF
size: NA; J: TRBJ2-7; V: TRBV3-1; D: TRBD1; DNA: TGTGCCAGCAGCCAAGGGACAGGGGGAGAGCAGTACTTC; CDR3: CASSQGTGGEQYF
size: NA; J: TRBJ1-3; V: TRBV6-6; D: NA; DNA: TGTGCCAGCAGTTATTCGCCACGAGGAAACACCATATATTTT; CDR3: CASSYSPRGNTIYF
size: many; J: TRBJ1-5; V: TRBV24-1; D: NA; DNA: TGTGCCACCAGCGGGGCAAATACAGGGATCCAGCCCCAGCATTTT; CDR3: CATSGANTGIQPQHF
size: many; J: TRBJ2-7; V: TRBV27; D: NA; DNA: TGTGCCAGCAGCCGAACGGGGGTATCTCCCTACGAGCAGTACTTC; CDR3: CASSRTGVSPYEQYF
size: many; J: TRBJ1-3; V: TRBV18; D: NA; DNA: TGTGCCAGCTCACATGACCGTATCTCTGGAAACACCATATATTTT; CDR3: CASSHDRISGNTIYF
size: once; J: TRBJ2-7; V: TRBV7-3; D: NA; DNA: TGTGCCAGCGGTCTAGAGGGAGCAATCTCCTACGAGCAGTACTTC; CDR3: CASGLEGAISYEQYF
size: many; J: TRBJ1-1; V: TRBV5-1; D: TRBD1; DNA: TGCGCCAGCAGCGGGGGGACAGGGTATACTGAAGCTTTCTTT; CDR3: CASSGGTGYTEAFF
size: many; J: TRBJ1-1; V: TRBV2; D: NA; DNA: TGTGCCAGCAGTGGTCCCTTGAACACTGAAGCTTTCTTT; CDR3: CASSGPLNTEAFF
size: many; J: TRBJ2-4; V: TRBV12-3/TRBV12-4; D: NA; DNA: TGTGCCAGCAGTTCGACGCTAGCCAAAAACATTCAGTACTTC; CDR3: CASSSTLAKNIQYF
size: many; J: TRBJ1-2; V: TRBV5-6; D: NA; DNA: TGTGCCAGCAGGCCCCGCGGGGGGTCCTATGGCTACACCTTC; CDR3: CASRPRGGSYGYTF
size: many; J: TRBJ2-7; V: TRBV7-9; D: NA; DNA: TGTGCCAGCAGCGATACACCGGGACGGCTAAACTACGAGCAGTACTTC; CDR3: CASSDTPGRLNYEQYF
size: many; J: TRBJ1-2; V: TRBV28; D: NA; DNA: TGTGCCAGCAGTTTCCCATTCTATGGCTACACCTTC; CDR3: CASSFPFYGYTF
size: many; J: TRBJ2-6; V: TRBV28; D: TRBD1; DNA: TGTGCCAGCCAAGGAGGACAGGCCTCTGGGGCCAACGTCCTGACTTTC; CDR3: CASQGGQASGANVLTF
size: NA; J: TRBJ2-1; V: TRBV2; D: NA; DNA: TGTGCCAGCCCCCACGGGGGCCCCTACAATGAGCAGTTCTTC; CDR3: CASPHGGPYNEQFF
size: many; J: TRBJ2-7; V: TRBV20-1; D: TRBD2; DNA: TGCAGTGTTGGGGGTGGGGGGGTCGGCTCCTACGAGCAGTACTTC; CDR3: CSVGGGGVGSYEQYF
size: many; J: TRBJ2-4; V: TRBV12-3/TRBV12-4; D: TRBD1; DNA: TGTGCCAGCAGTGGACAGGGCGGTCAGTCCTCGGCCAAAAACATTCAGTACTTC; CDR3: CASSGQGGQSSAKNIQYF
size: many; J: TRBJ2-5; V: TRBV12-3/TRBV12-4; D: NA; DNA: TGTGCCAGCAGTTTTGAGGGGCAAGAGACCCAGTACTTC; CDR3: CASSFEGQETQYF
size: many; J: TRBJ2-5; V: TRBV27; D: TRBD2; DNA: TGTGCCAGCAGTTTGACTAGCCAAACCCAAGAGACCCAGTACTTC; CDR3: CASSLTSQTQETQYF
size: many; J: TRBJ2-1; V: TRBV7-9; D: TRBD2; DNA: TGTGCCAGCATCCCCGGGCTAGCGGGAGGAGGAGGTGAGCAGTTCTTC; CDR3: CASIPGLAGGGGEQFF
size: many; J: TRBJ2-2; V: TRBV6-5; D: NA; DNA: TGTGCCAGCAGTTACTCGACTAGGGCCTGGAACACCGGGGAGCTGTTTTTT; CDR3: CASSYSTRAWNTGELFF
size: NA; J: TRBJ2-3; V: TRBV4-1; D: NA; DNA: TGCGCCAGCAGCCAAGATTACCTCGGGGGCAGGACAGATACGCAGTATTTT; CDR3: CASSQDYLGGRTDTQYF
size: many; J: TRBJ1-2; V: TRBV30; D: TRBD1; DNA: TGTGCCTGGAGTCCCCCCGGGACAGCCCTTAACTATGGCTACACCTTC; CDR3: CAWSPPGTALNYGYTF